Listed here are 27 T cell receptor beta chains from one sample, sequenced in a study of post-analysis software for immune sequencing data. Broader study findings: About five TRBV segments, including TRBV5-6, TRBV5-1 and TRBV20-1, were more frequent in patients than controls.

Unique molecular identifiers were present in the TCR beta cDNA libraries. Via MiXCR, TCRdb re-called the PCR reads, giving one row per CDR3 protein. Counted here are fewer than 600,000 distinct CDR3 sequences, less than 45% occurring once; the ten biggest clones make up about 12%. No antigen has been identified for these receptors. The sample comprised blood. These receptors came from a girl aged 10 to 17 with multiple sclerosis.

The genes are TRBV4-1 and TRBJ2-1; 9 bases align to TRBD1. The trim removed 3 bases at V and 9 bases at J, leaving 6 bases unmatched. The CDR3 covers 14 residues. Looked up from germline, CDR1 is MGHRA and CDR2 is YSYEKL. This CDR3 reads CASSQEQGAIEQFF. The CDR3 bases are TGCGCCAGCAGCCAGGAACAGGGGGCGATTGAGCAGTTCTTC.

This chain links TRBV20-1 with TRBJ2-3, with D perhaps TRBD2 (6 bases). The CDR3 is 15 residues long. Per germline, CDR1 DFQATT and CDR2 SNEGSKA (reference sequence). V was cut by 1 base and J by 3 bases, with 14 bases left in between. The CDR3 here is CSARAHGSGTDTQYF. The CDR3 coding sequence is TGCAGTGCTAGAGCTCACGGCAGCGGGACAGATACGCAGTATTTT.

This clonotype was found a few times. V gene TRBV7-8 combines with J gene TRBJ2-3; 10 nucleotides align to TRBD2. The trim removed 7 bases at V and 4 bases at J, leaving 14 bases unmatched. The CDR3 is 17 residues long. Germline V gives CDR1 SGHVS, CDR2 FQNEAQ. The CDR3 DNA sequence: TGTGCCAGCAACATCAGGGGTAGCGGGAGGAGGCCAGATACGCAGTATTTT. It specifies CASNIRGSGRRPDTQYF.

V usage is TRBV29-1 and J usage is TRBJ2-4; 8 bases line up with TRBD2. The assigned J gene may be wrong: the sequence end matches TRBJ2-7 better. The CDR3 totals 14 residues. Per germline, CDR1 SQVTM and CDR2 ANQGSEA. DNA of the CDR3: TGCAGCGTTGAAGATGCGGGACTAGACTACGAGCAGTACTTC. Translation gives CSVEDAGLDYEQYF.

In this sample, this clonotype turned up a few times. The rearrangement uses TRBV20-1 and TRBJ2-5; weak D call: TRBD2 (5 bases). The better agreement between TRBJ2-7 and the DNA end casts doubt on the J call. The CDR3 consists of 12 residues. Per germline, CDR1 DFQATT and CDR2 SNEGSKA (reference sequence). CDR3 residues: CSASTGIVEQYF. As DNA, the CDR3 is TGCAGTGCTAGCACCGGGATAGTCGAGCAGTACTTC.

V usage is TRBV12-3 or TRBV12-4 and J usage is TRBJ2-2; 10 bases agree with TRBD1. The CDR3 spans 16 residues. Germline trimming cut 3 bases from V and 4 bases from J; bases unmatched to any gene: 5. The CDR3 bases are TGTGCCAGCAGTTTCCGACAGGGGGCTGGCACCGGGGAGCTGTTTTTT. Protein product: CASSFRQGAGTGELFF.

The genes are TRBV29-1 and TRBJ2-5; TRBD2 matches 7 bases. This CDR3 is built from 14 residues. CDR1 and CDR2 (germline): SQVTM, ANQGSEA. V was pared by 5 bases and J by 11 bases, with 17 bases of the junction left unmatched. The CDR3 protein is CSVTASGHSYGQYF. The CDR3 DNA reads TGCAGCGTTACGGCTAGCGGACACTCCTACGGGCAGTACTTC.

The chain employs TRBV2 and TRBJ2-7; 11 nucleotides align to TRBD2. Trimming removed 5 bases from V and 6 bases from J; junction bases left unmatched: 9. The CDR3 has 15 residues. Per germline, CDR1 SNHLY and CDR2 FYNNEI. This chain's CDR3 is CASSSSGRNMVEQYF. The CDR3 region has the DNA TGTGCCAGCAGTTCTAGCGGGAGGAATATGGTCGAGCAGTACTTC.

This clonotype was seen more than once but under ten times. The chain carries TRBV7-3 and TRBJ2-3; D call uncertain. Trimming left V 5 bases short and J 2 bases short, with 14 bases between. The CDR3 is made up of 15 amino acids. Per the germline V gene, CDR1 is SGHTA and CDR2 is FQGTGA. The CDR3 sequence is CASSGRATSTDTQYF. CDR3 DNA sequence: TGTGCCAGCAGCGGAAGGGCGACTTCCACAGATACGCAGTATTTT.

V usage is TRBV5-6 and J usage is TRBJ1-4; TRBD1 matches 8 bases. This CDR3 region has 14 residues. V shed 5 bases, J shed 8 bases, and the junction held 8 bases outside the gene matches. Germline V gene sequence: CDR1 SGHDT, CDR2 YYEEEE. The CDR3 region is CASRGRGLGEKLFF. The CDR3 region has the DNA TGTGCCAGCAGGGGCAGGGGGCTTGGAGAAAAACTGTTTTTT.

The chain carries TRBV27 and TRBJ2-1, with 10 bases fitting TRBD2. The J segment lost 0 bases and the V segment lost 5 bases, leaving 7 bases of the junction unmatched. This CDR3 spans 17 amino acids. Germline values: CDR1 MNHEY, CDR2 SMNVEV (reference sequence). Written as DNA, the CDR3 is TGTGCCAGCAGTCCCAGGACTAGCGGTTACTCCTACAATGAGCAGTTCTTC. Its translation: CASSPRTSGYSYNEQFF.

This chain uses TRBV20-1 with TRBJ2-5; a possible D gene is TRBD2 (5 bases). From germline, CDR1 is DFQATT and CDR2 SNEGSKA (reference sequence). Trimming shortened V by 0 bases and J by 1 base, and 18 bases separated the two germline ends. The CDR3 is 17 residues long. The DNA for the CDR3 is TGCAGTGCTAGAGATGGTCGTCGAGCGGCAGCCCAAGAGACCCAGTACTTC. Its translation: CSARDGRRAAAQETQYF.

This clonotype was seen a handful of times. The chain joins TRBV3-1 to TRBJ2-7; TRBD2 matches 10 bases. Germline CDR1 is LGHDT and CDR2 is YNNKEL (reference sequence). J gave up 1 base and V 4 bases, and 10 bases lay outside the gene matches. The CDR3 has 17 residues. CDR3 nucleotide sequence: TGTGCCAGCAGCCGCCCGCGGAAGGGACTAGCGTCCTACGAGCAGTACTTC. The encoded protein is CASSRPRKGLASYEQYF.

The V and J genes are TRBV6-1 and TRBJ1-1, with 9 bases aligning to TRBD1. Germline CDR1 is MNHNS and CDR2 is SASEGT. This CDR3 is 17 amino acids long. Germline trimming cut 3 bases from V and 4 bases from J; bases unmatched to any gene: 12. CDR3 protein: CASSEGQGYGKSTEAFF. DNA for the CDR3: TGTGCCAGCAGTGAGGGACAGGGTTATGGTAAGAGCACTGAAGCTTTCTTT.

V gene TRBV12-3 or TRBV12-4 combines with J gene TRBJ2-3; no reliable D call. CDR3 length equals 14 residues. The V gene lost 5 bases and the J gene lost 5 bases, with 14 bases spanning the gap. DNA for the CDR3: TGTGCCAGCAGTCACTCCCCAAACGGAGATACGCAGTATTTT. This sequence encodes CASSHSPNGDTQYF.

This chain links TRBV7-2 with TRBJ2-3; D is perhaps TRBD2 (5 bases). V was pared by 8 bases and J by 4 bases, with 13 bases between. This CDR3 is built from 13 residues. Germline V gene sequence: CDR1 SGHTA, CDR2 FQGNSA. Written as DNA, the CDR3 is TGTGCCAGCGGGGTCGTGGGAGCAGATACGCAGTATTTT. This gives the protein CASGVVGADTQYF.

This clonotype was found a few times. The CDR3 DNA sequence: TGTGCCAGCAGTTTACCAGGGGGCAGCAATCAGCCCCAGCATTTT. This sequence encodes CASSLPGGSNQPQHF. J is TRBJ1-5 and V is TRBV28; 8 bases align to TRBD1. CDR3 size: 15 residues. J was trimmed by 1 base and V by 2 bases; bases with no gene match: 1. Germline-derived CDR1 and CDR2 are MDHEN and SYDVKM.

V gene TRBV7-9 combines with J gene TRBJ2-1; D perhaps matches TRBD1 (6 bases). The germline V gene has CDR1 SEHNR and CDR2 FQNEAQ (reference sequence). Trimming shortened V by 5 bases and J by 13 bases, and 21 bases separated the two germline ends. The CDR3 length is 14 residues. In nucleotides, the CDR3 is TGTGCCAGCAGCCAGGACAGTTTTGCGGAGACCCAGTTCTTC. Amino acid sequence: CASSQDSFAETQFF.

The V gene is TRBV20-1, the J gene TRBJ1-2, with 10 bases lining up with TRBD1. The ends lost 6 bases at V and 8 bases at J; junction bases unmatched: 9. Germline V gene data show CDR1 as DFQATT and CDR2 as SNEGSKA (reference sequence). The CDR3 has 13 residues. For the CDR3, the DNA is TGCAGTGCCGTCGACAGGGGGCGGCGGGGCTACACCTTC. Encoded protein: CSAVDRGRRGYTF.

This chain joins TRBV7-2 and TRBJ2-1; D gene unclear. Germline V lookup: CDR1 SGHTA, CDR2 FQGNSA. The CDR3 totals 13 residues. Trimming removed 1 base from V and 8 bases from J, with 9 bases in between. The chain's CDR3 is CASSLGGIDEQFF. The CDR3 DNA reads TGTGCCAGCAGCTTAGGGGGTATCGATGAGCAGTTCTTC.

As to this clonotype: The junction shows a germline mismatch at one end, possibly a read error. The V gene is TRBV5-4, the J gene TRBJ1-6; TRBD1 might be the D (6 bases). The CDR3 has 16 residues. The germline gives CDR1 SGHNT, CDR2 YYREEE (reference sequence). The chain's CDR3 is CVSSLHRQAYNSPLHF. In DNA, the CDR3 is TGTGTCAGCAGCTTACACAGACAGGCCTATAATTCACCCCTCCACTTT.

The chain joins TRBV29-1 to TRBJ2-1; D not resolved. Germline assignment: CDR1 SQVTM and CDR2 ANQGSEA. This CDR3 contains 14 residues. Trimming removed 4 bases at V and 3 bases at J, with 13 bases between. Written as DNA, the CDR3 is TGCAGCGTTGTTGGACGGCGGAGCTACAATGAGCAGTTCTTC. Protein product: CSVVGRRSYNEQFF.

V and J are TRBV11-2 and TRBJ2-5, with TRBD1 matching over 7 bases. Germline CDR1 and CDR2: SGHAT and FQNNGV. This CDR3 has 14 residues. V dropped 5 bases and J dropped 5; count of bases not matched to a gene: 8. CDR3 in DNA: TGTGCCAGCAGCCCAACGACAGGGTCCGAGACCCAGTACTTC. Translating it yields CASSPTTGSETQYF.

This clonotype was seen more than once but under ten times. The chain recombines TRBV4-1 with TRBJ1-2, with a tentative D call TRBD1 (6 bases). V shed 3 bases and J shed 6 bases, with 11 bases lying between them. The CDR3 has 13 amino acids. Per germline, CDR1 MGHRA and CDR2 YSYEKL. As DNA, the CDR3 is TGCGCCAGCAGCCATGGGGGCGGGGATGGCTACACCTTC. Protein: CASSHGGGDGYTF.

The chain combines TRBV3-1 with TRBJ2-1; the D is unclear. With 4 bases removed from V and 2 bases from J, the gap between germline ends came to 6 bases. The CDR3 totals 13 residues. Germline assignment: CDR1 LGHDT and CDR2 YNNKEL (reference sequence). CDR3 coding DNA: TGTGCCAGCAGCCGTGGGGCCTACAATGAGCAGTTCTTC. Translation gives CASSRGAYNEQFF.

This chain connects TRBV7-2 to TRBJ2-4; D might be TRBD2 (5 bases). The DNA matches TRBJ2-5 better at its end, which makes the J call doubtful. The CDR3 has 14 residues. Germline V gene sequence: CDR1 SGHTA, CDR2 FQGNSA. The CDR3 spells CASSSSGLAETQYF. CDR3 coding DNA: TGTGCCAGCAGCTCCTCGGGATTAGCAGAGACCCAGTACTTC.

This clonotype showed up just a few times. The CDR3: CASSFSQTSTDTQYF. Written as DNA, the CDR3 is TGTGCCAGCAGTTTCAGTCAGACTAGCACAGATACGCAGTATTTT. The rearrangement joins TRBV12-3 or TRBV12-4 to TRBJ2-3; D gene unclear. V was pared by 3 bases and J by 0 bases, with 10 bases between. The CDR3 has 15 residues.